This entry describes one TCR beta chain. The antigen is undetermined. The sample originates from a study of response to subunit inactivated influenza vaccine. Study-level results: The authors put forward the suggestion that each seasonal influenza vaccination may bring in only a limited number of new T cells.

TCRdb re-derived calls from the RT-PCR reads in MiXCR, one entry per CDR3 protein. The profile shows around 530,000 distinct CDR3 sequences, more than 15% of them singletons. This CDR3 is 15 amino acids long. V lost 1 base and J 2 bases, leaving 12 bases between the germline ends. CDR1 is SGHRS, CDR2 YFSETQ, per germline. The chain has TRBV5-1 and TRBJ1-2; possibly TRBD1 for D (5 bases). This clonotype was sampled from a man in his fifties or sixties who received an inactivated influenza vaccine. This specimen consisted of CD4+ T cells sorted from PBMCs, obtained 23 months after vaccination. The CDR3 reads CASSLNPGNNYGYTF. CDR3 bases: TGCGCCAGCAGCTTGAACCCAGGGAACAACTATGGCTACACCTTC.